This TCR beta chain came from a study of T cell responses to AZD1222 COVID-19 vaccine (dated by TCRdb to the early 2020s). For the wider study: AZD1222 recipients with second doses at about 4 weeks or about 12 weeks were pooled, because spike-specific TCR depth and breadth did not differ between schedules. A total of about 250 trial participants underwent TCR sequencing, of whom more than 200 had received two doses of AZD1222 and roughly 26 had received two doses of the MenACWY control vaccine. Trial participants were enrolled into age subgroups of 18-55, 56-69 and 70-plus years, which contained 148, 28 and 57 TCR-sequenced participants, respectively.

With respect to this clone: There is no known antigen for this receptor. No base quality information exists; no much larger clone differs at one position.

Findings and caveats that apply to the study as a whole: After two AZD1222 doses, both the breadth and the depth of spike-specific TCRs were significantly higher than at day 0 and than in MenACWY recipients. Reportedly, almost half of the unique spike-specific TCRs recognized epitopes lying outside the regions that are mutated in the B.1.351 and B.1.1.7 variants. Participants were mostly white British and included more females than males, and it was suggested by the authors that clonal diversity may have been underestimated. The 56-69-year group was small, and its depth increase did not reach significance, likely because of low power. Because no samples from the day 14 peak response were available, repertoires could be characterized only after the peak T cell response. Conclusions about previously exposed vaccinees are limited because only five to seven AZD1222 recipients were SARS-CoV-2 seropositive at baseline. The vaccine-associated CD4 TCRs covered the entire spike protein, and the dominant responses fell in regions 160-218 and 743-854.

Including the terminal cysteine and phenylalanine, the CDR3 comprises 16 residues. The sequence is cut down to CDR3 DNA, 48 bases in frame from base 1. Trimming costs V 3 bases and J 2 bases, and their ends lie 16 bases apart. The germline V gene (reference sequence) gives CDR1 as SEHNR and CDR2 as FQNEAQ. The CDR3 regions of human TCRbeta chains were subjected to immunosequencing. Per the authors' processing: TCRs in the repertoires were compared against a reference library of SARS-CoV-2-specific TCRs that had been generated with the MIRA antigen-specificity platform. Breadth was defined as the fraction of unique TCRs that were SARS-CoV-2-associated. Depth was defined as the fraction of total T cells that were SARS-CoV-2-associated. Using the MIRA data, each spike-specific TCR was assigned both to the spike region to which the TCR was reactive and to a CD4 or CD8 class. Log10-transformed breadth and depth values were compared by one-way ANOVA with Sidak's multiple comparisons tests. Entries here come from immuneACCESS through TCRdb and include only in-frame sequences with V and J called. Some clones fail to appear in such tables; in the studies checked, an unresolved V gene covers under half of the shortfall, and the cause of the remainder is unknown. The V and J calls and clone size are taken from that table; D and trimming were inferred from the DNA. In this sample the table shows about 120,000 clones, approximately 90% of which occur a single time. Around 3.1% of the sample is in the top ten clones.

The time point label corresponds to: baseline before first vaccination. Vaccinee samples were obtained from the UK trials COV001 and COV002, which included a single-blind randomized controlled phase 2/3 trial of AZD1222 (ChAdOx1 nCoV-19) in healthy adults. For TCRbeta chain sequencing, PBMC samples were collected from trial participants at day 0 and at day 28 after the second dose. The sequencing here drew on peripheral blood, taken on day 0 of AZD1222 vaccination. The source of this sequence is an adult in good health. The chain links TRBV7-9 with TRBJ2-5; a weak D assignment points to TRBD1 (6 bases agree). The bases read TGTGCCAGCAGCTTTTTAGGTGAGGGGGAACAAGAGACCCAGTACTTC. Its translation reads: CASSFLGEGEQETQYF.